This T cell receptor beta chain derives from a study of blood T cell repertoires in COVID-19. Study as a whole: From T cells, B-cell-depleted T cells, or PBMCs came the material, which was cDNA or gDNA.

V was pared by 8 bases and J by 3 bases, with 10 bases between. Per the germline V gene, CDR1 is SQVTM and CDR2 is ANQGSEA. The CDR3 is 11 residues long. Sequenced by immunoSEQ multiplex PCR; TCRdb stores in-frame clones only, minus some. The sample lists about 480,000 clones, roughly 88% occurring once. Sequencing was carried out using PBMCs or T cells enriched from blood (not recorded which). This TCR came from a woman between 35 and 50 years old who had recovered from COVID-19. The rearrangement joins TRBV29-1 to TRBJ2-5, with D perhaps TRBD1 (5 bases). The CDR3 region is CSTRQKETQYF. DNA of the CDR3: TGCAGCACGCGACAGAAAGAGACCCAGTACTTC. The full variable domain, rest sourced from reference TRBV29-1 and TRBJ2-5, is SAVISQKPSRDICQRGTSLTIQCQVDSQVTMMFWYRQQPGQSLTLIATANQGSEATYESGFVIDKFPISRPNLTFSTLTVSNMSPEDSSIYLCSTRQKETQYFGPGTRLLVL.